The 8 T cell receptor beta chains in this list originate from one sample, sequenced in a study of blood T cell repertoires in COVID-19. The repertoire was sequenced with immunoSEQ multiplex PCR; TCRdb's copy has only in-frame clones and lacks some. Of nearly 300,000 clones in the sample, nearly 90% are singletons; the top ten hold less than 3.5%. Sequencing was done on a sample of PBMCs or T cells enriched from blood (not recorded which). These receptors were obtained from a woman aged 50 to 60 who had been exposed to COVID-19.

The chain links TRBV24-1 to TRBJ1-2; D gene unclear. The V and J ends lost 4 bases and 5 bases respectively, with 19 bases between them. This CDR3 is 16 amino acids long. CDR1 is KGHDR and CDR2 is SFDVKD in the germline V gene. This CDR3 reads CATSDPSQGGRYGYTF. The DNA for the CDR3 is TGTGCCACCAGTGACCCCTCTCAAGGAGGGAGATATGGCTACACCTTC.

The chain joins TRBV2 to TRBJ2-1; 8 bases map to TRBD2. The J segment lost 0 bases and the V segment lost 7 bases, leaving 8 bases of the junction unmatched. Germline loops: CDR1 SNHLY, CDR2 FYNNEI. The CDR3 contains 16 residues. This CDR3 is CASIFGGGFSYNEQFF. The CDR3 DNA is TGTGCCAGCATATTTGGCGGGGGGTTCTCCTACAATGAGCAGTTCTTC.

The V and J genes are TRBV13 and TRBJ1-1; D not resolved. Trimming took 4 bases from V and 2 from J, leaving 17 bases between them. The germline V gene has CDR1 PRHDT and CDR2 FYEKMQ (reference sequence). This CDR3 has 16 residues. The CDR3: CASSYPMREINTEAFF. In nucleotides, the CDR3 is TGTGCCAGCAGCTATCCCATGAGGGAAATTAACACTGAAGCTTTCTTT. Full variable domain (rest looked up from reference TRBV13 and TRBJ1-1): AAGVIQSPRHLIKEKRETATLKCYPIPRHDTVYWYQQGPGQDPQFLISFYEKMQSDKGSIPDRFSAQQFSDYHSELNMSSLELGDSALYFCASSYPMREINTEAFFGQGTRLTVV.

The V gene is TRBV2, the J gene TRBJ2-5, with D possibly being TRBD2 (5 bases). Trimming cost V 5 bases and J 0 bases, with 7 bases left between them. The CDR3 consists of 13 residues. Germline CDR1 and CDR2: SNHLY and FYNNEI. Here the CDR3 reads CASSREYQETQYF. DNA of the CDR3: TGTGCCAGCAGTAGGGAGTACCAAGAGACCCAGTACTTC.

The chain combines TRBV27 with TRBJ2-7; 8 bases align to TRBD2. CDR1 is MNHEY and CDR2 is SMNVEV in the germline V gene (reference sequence). With V trimmed by 4 bases and J by 4 bases, 12 bases remained unmatched. The CDR3 spans 16 residues. The CDR3 sequence is CASSSPGGLRKYEQYF. CDR3 in DNA: TGTGCCAGCAGTTCCCCGGGGGGGTTGAGAAAGTACGAGCAGTACTTC.

The chain joins TRBV6-1 to TRBJ2-1; 7 bases are shared with TRBD1. Germline V gene sequence: CDR1 MNHNS, CDR2 SASEGT. With 3 bases clipped from V and 6 bases from J, the junction kept 5 bases outside the gene matches. The CDR3 totals 14 residues. The CDR3: CASSDTGAVNEQFF. For the CDR3, the DNA is TGTGCCAGCAGTGACACAGGGGCGGTCAATGAGCAGTTCTTC.

The chain uses TRBV7-2 and TRBJ2-5, with 11 bases aligning to TRBD2. With V trimmed by 1 base and J by 7 bases, 14 bases remained unmatched. The CDR3 sequence is 18 residues long. Germline-derived CDR1 and CDR2 are SGHTA and FQGNSA. The CDR3 loop is CASSLGSGTSGITGTQYF. CDR3 nucleotide sequence: TGTGCCAGCAGCTTAGGATCTGGGACTAGCGGTATCACGGGGACCCAGTACTTC.

The rearrangement links TRBV5-1 to TRBJ2-2, with TRBD2 matching 8 bases. With V trimmed by 4 bases and J by 4 bases, 3 bases remained unmatched. The germline V gene encodes CDR1 SGHRS and CDR2 YFSETQ. The CDR3 contains 14 residues. CDR3 amino acids: CASSPAGGTGELFF. The CDR3 DNA reads as TGCGCCAGCAGCCCCGCGGGGGGCACCGGGGAGCTGTTTTTT.